Only a few counts were recorded for the clone carrying this T cell receptor beta chain. Antigen unknown. The source of the sample is a study of beta chain features in type 1 diabetes. Findings of the study overall: HLA influence on TCRB rearrangement stayed unresolved here. Individuals with type 1 diabetes displayed fewer insertions and more deletions at VDJ junctions. Naive, central memory and Treg TCRB repertoires seemed to resemble each other more closely in patients than they did in healthy donors. People with Type 1 diabetes carried modestly yet significantly shorter TCRB CDR3s in all four CD4+ subsets.

CDR1 is MNHNS, CDR2 SASEGT, per germline. Trimming left V 7 bases short and J 4 bases short, with 14 bases between. The CDR3 runs 13 residues. Sequencing targeted expressed TCRB transcripts, as all isolated RNA had been reverse transcribed. Clones were read by immunoSEQ multiplex PCR, and TCRdb kept only the in-frame ones, dropping some. The sample lists roughly 260,000 clones, about a tenth occurring once. The chain couples TRBV6-1 to TRBJ2-7; D may be TRBD2 (6 bases). The source material was naive CD4+ T cells from blood. The receptor was isolated from a man younger than 40 with type 1 diabetes. CDR3 sequence reads: CASTRESGYEQYF. DNA of the CDR3: TGTGCCAGCACTCGGGAGTCGGGATACGAGCAGTACTTC.